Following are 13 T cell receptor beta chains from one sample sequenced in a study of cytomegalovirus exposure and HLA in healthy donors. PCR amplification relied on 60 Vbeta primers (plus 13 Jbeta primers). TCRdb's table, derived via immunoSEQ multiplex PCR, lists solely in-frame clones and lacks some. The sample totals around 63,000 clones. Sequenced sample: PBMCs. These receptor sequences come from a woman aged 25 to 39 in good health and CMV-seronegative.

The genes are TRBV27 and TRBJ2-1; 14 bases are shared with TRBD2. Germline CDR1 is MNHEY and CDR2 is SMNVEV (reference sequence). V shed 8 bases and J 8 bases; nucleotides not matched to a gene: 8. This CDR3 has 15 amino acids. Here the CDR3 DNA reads TGTGCCAGCCACTCCGGGACTAGCGGGAGTTATGAGCAGTTCTTC. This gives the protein CASHSGTSGSYEQFF.

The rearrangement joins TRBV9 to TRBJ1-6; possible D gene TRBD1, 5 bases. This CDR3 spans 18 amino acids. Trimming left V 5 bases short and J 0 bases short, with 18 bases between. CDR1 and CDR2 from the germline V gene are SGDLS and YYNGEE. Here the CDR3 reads CASSAGTAGSSYNSPLHF. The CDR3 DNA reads TGTGCCAGCAGTGCCGGGACTGCGGGTAGCTCCTATAATTCACCCCTCCACTTT.

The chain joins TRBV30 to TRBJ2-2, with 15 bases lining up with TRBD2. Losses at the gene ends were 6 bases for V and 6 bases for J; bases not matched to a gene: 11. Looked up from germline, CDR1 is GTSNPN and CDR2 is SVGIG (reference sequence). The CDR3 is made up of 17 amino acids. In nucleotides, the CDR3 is TGTGCCTGCACCGGACTAGCGGGAGGGCATGTTGCCGGGGAGCTGTTTTTT. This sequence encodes CACTGLAGGHVAGELFF.

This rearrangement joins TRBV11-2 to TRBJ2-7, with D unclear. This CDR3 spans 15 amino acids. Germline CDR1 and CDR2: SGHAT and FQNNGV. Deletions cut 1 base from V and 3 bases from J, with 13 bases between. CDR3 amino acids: CASSLVAALGYEQYF. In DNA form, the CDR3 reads TGTGCCAGCAGCTTAGTTGCGGCTCTCGGCTACGAGCAGTACTTC.

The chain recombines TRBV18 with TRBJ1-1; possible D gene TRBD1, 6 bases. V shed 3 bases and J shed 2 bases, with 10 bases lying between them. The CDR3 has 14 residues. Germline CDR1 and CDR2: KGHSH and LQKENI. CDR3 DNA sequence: TGTGCCAGCTCACCGGACAGAGTAAACACTGAAGCTTTCTTT. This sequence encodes CASSPDRVNTEAFF. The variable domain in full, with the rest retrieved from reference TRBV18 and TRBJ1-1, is NAGVMQNPRHLVRRRGQEARLRCSPMKGHSHVYWYRQLPEEGLKFMVYLQKENIIDESGMPKERFSAEFPKEGPSILRIQQVVRGDSAAYFCASSPDRVNTEAFFGQGTRLTVV.

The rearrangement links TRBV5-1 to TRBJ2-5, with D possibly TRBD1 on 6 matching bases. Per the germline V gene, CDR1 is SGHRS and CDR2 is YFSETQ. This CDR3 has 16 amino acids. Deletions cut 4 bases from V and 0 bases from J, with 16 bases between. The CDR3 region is CASSPGFGQYQETQYF. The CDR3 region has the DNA TGCGCCAGCAGCCCAGGATTCGGACAGTACCAAGAGACCCAGTACTTC.

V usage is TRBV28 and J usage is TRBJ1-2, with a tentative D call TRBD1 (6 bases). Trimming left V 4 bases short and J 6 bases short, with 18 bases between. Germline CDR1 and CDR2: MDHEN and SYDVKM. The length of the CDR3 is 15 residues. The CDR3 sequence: CASSYMDSKADGYTF. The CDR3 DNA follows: TGTGCCAGCAGTTACATGGACAGTAAAGCGGATGGCTACACCTTC.

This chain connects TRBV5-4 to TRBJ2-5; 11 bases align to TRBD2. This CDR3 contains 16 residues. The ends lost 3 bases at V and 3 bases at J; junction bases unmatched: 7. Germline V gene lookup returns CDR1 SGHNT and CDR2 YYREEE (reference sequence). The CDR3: CASSSPTSGGKETQYF. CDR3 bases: TGTGCCAGCAGCTCCCCCACTAGCGGGGGTAAAGAGACCCAGTACTTC.

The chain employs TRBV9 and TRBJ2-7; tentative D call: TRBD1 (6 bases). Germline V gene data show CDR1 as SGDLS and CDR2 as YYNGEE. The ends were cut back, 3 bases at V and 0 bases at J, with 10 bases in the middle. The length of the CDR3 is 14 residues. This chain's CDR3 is CASSGTQGSYEQYF. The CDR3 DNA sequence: TGTGCCAGCAGCGGAACACAGGGCTCCTACGAGCAGTACTTC.

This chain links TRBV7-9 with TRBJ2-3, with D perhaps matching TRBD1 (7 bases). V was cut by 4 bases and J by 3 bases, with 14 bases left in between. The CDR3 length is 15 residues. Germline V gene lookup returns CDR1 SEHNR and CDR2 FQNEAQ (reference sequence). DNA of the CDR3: TGTGCCAGCAGCTGGACAGGTGGAGGGACAGATACGCAGTATTTT. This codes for CASSWTGGGTDTQYF.

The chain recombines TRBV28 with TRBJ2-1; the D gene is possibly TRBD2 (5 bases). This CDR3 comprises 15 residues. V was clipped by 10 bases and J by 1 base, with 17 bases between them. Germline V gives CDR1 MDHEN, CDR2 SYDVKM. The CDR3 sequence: CATKALEGSYNEQFF. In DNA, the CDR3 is TGTGCCACCAAGGCGCTCGAGGGATCCTACAATGAGCAGTTCTTC.

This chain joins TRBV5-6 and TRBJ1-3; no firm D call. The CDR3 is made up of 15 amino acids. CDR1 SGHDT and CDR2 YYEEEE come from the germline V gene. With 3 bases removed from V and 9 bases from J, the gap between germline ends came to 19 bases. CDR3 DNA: TGTGCCAGCAGCTCCCCGACGGGTCCCCACGGCACCATATATTTT. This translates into CASSSPTGPHGTIYF.

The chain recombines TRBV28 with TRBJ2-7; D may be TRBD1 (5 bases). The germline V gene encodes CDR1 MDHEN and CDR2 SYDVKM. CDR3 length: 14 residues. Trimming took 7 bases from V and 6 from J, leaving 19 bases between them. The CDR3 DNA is TGTGCCAGCACCTTACAGGAATCTGGGGTCGAGCAGTACTTC. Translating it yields CASTLQESGVEQYF.